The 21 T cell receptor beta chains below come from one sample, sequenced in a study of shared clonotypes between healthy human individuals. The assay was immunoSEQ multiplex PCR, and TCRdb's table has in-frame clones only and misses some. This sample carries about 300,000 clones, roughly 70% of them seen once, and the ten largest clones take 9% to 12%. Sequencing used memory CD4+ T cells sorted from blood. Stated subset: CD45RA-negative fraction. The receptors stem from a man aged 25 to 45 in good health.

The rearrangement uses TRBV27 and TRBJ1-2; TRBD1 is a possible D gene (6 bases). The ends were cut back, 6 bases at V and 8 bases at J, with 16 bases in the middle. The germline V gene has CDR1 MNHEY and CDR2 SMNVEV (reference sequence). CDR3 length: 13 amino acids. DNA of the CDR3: TGTGCCAGCAGCCAAAGGGGGGGCGGAGGCTACACCTTC. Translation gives CASSQRGGGGYTF.

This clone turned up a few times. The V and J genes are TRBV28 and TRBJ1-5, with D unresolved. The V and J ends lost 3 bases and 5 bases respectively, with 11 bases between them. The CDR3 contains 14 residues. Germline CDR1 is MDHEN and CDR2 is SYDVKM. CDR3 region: CASSFGTVDQPQHF. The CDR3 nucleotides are TGTGCCAGCAGTTTTGGAACGGTAGATCAGCCCCAGCATTTT.

CDR3 protein: CASRPRLETNEQFF. The CDR3 DNA sequence: TGTGCCAGCCGACCCCGACTAGAGACTAATGAGCAGTTCTTC. This rearrangement joins TRBV6-5 to TRBJ2-1; D possibly corresponds to TRBD2 (6 bases). CDR1 and CDR2 from the germline V gene are MNHEY and SVGAGI. This CDR3 has 14 residues. V was clipped by 8 bases and J by 7 bases, with 18 bases between them.

The CDR3: CASSSRQESYEQYF. The CDR3 DNA follows: TGTGCCAGCAGCAGCAGACAGGAATCCTACGAGCAGTACTTC. The chain uses TRBV7-2 and TRBJ2-7, with TRBD1 as a possible D gene (6 bases). Trimming removed 5 bases at V and 1 base at J, with 12 bases between. Germline values: CDR1 SGHTA, CDR2 FQGNSA. The CDR3 covers 14 residues.

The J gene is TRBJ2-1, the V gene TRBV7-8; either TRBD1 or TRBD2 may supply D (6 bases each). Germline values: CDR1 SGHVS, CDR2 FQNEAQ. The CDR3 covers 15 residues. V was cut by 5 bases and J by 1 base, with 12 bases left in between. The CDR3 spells CASSAQGRSYNEQFF. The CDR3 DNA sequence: TGTGCCAGCAGCGCCCAGGGGAGGTCCTACAATGAGCAGTTCTTC. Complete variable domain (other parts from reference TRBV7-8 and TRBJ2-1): GAGVSQSPRYKVAKRGQDVALRCDPISGHVSLFWYQQALGQGPEFLTYFQNEAQLDKSGLPSDRFFAERPEGSVSTLKIQRTQQEDSAVYLCASSAQGRSYNEQFFGPGTRLTVL.

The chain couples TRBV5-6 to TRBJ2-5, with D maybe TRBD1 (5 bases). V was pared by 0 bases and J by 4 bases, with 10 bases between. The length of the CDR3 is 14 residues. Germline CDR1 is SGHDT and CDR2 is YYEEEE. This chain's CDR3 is CASSLGATGETQYF. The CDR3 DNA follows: TGTGCCAGCAGCTTGGGGGCCACAGGAGAGACCCAGTACTTC.

DNA for the CDR3: TGTGCCAGCAGGCCCCCGGGACGTATTTACTACGAGCAGTACTTC. Amino acids: CASRPPGRIYYEQYF. The V call is TRBV28, the J call TRBJ2-7; D may correspond to TRBD1 or TRBD2 (5 bases each). The ends were cut back, 6 bases at V and 3 bases at J, with 18 bases in the middle. CDR1 and CDR2 from the germline V gene are MDHEN and SYDVKM. The CDR3 covers 15 residues.

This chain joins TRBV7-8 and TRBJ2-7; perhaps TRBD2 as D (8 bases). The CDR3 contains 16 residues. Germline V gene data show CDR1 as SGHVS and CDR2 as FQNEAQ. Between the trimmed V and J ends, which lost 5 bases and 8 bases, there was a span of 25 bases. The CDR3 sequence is CASSPIGTRGRGQQYF. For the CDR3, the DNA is TGTGCCAGCAGCCCCATTGGGACTAGGGGGAGGGGGCAGCAGTACTTC.

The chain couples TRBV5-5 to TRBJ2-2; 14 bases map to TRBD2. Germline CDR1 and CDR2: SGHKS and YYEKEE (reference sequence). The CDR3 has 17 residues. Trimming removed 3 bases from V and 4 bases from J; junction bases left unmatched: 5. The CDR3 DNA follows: TGTGCCAGCAGCTCTCAGACTAGCGGGAGGGCCACCGGGGAGCTGTTTTTT. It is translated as CASSSQTSGRATGELFF.

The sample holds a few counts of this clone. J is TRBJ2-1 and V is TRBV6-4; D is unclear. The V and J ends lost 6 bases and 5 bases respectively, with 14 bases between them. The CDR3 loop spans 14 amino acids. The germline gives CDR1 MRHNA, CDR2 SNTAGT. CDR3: CASSQDGQNNEQFF. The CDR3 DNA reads TGTGCCAGCAGCCAAGATGGGCAGAACAATGAGCAGTTCTTC.

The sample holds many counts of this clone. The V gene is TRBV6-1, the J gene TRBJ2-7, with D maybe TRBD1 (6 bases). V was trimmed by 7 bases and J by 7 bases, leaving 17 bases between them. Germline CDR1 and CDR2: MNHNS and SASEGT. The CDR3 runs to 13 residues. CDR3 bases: TGTGCCAGCACACGGGACACCGCGTCTGAGCAGTACTTC. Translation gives CASTRDTASEQYF.

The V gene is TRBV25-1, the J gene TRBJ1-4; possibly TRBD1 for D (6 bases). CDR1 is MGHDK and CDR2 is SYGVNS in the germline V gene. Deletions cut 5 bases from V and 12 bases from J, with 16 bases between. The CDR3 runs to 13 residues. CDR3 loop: CASSRQGGAELFF. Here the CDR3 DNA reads TGTGCCAGCAGTAGACAAGGGGGTGCGGAACTGTTTTTT.

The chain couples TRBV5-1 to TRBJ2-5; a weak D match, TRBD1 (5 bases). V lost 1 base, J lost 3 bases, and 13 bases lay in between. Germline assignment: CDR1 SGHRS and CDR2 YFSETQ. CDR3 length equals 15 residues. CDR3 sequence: CASSLSLRVEETQYF. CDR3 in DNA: TGCGCCAGCAGCTTGTCTCTCAGGGTAGAAGAGACCCAGTACTTC.

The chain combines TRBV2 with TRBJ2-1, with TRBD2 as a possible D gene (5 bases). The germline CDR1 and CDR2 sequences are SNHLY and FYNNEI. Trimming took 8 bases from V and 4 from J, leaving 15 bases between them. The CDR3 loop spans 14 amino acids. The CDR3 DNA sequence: TGTGCCAGCGCAGTCAGCGGTTATTACAATGAGCAGTTCTTC. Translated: CASAVSGYYNEQFF.

Written as DNA, the CDR3 is TGTGCCAGCAGCTTGGGGGGCAGACTAGCGGGAGATGAGACCCAGTACTTC. It translates to CASSLGGRLAGDETQYF. V gene TRBV5-4 combines with J gene TRBJ2-5, with 12 bases matching TRBD2. Looked up from germline, CDR1 is SGHNT and CDR2 is YYREEE (reference sequence). The ends lost 0 bases at V and 5 bases at J; junction bases unmatched: 8. CDR3 length equals 17 residues.

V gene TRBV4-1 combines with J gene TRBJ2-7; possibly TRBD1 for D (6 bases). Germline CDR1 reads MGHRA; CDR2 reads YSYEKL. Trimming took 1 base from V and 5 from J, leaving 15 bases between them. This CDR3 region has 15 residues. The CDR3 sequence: CASSQGRQGSHEQYF. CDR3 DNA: TGCGCCAGCAGCCAAGGGCGTCAGGGGTCCCACGAGCAGTACTTC.

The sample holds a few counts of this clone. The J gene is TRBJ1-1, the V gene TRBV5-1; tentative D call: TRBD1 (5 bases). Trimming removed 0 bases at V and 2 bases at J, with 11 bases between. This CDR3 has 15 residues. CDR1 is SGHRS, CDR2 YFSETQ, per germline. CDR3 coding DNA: TGCGCCAGCAGCTTGGCCGCGGGGGGAAACACTGAAGCTTTCTTT. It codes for CASSLAAGGNTEAFF.

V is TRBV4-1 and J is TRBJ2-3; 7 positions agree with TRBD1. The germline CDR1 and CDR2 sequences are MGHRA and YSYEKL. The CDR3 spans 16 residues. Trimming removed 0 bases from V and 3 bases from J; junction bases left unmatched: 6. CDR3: CASSQDEGAGTDTQYF. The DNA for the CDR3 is TGCGCCAGCAGCCAAGACGAGGGGGCTGGGACAGATACGCAGTATTTT.

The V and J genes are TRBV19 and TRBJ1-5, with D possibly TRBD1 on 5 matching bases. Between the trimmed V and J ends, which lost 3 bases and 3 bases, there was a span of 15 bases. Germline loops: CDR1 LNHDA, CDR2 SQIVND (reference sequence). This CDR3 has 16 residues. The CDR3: CASSIGGLGINQPQHF. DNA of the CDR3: TGTGCCAGTAGTATTGGGGGGTTGGGCATCAATCAGCCCCAGCATTTT.

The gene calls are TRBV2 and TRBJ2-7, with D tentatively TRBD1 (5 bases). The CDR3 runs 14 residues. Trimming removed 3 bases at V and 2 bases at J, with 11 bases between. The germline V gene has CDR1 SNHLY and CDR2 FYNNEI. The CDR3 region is CASSDQGPTYEQYF. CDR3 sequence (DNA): TGTGCCAGCAGTGACCAGGGTCCAACCTACGAGCAGTACTTC.

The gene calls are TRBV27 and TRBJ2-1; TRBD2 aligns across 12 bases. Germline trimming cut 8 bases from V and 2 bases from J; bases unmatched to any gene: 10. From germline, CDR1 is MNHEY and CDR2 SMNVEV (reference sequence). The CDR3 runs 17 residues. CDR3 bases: TGTGCCAGCCGAGAACTAGCGGGAGGTTCACCCTACAATGAGCAGTTCTTC. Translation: CASRELAGGSPYNEQFF.